The subject of this entry is one T cell receptor (beta chain). In this sample, this clone turned up once. Its antigen is currently not known. Base qualities are missing; no much larger clone stands one base away. This record comes from a study of siplizumab effects on memory and regulatory T cells (dated by TCRdb to between 2018 and 2021). Background for the entire study: The study examined how the anti-CD2 antibody siplizumab affects alloreactive T-cell subsets in allogeneic mixed lymphocyte reactions built from human PBMCs. General findings and caveats noted by the study authors: For roughly 75-96% of proliferating CD4+ or CD8+ clones, no naive or memory phenotype could be assigned. The cumulative frequency of alloreactive sequences that could be traced back to unstimulated CD4+ memory T cells was significantly reduced by siplizumab. Unstimulated naive T cells appeared to be more diverse than memory T cells, and naive cells seemed to make a substantial contribution to the alloresponse. Among mappable alloreactive CD4+ clones, the Treg-derived fraction averaged approximately 69% with siplizumab versus 25% to 30% in control reactions. Whether proliferating Tregs from siplizumab cultures actually had suppressive function was not functionally confirmed. Sequences below about 10^-5 frequency were poorly captured, so only a minor fraction of alloreactive clones could be mapped to unstimulated subsets.

From the cysteine through the phenylalanine, the CDR3 covers 15 amino acids. Of the read, only the CDR3 DNA is kept; its 45 bases are in frame from base 1. V lost 5 bases and J lost 8 bases; the stretch between them is 21 bases long. According to the germline V gene, CDR1 reads MDHEN and CDR2 reads SYDVKM. Sorted unstimulated T cells and proliferating T cells recovered from mixed lymphocyte reactions were subjected to TCRbeta CDR3 sequencing. Fresh whole blood from some ten HLA-typed healthy donors was used as the source from which PBMCs were isolated. Unstimulated CD4+ non-regulatory T cells were FACS-sorted to map the origin of alloreactive clones. The library was built by means of the immunoSEQ multiplex PCR assay. Each sample had about 10^5 TCR templates assayed by the deep sequencing platform. Genomic DNA extracted from sorted T cells was used for TCRbeta CDR3 sequencing. On the study's bioinformatics: Clonal analysis of TCRbeta CDR3 data was done in the R programming language. Unstimulated samples were compared with post-reaction CFSE-low samples to define alloreactive CD4+ and CD8+ clones. Regulatory or non-regulatory origin was assigned to alloreactive CD4+ clones by matching of sequences to sorted unstimulated Treg and non-Treg repertoires. Entries here come from immuneACCESS through TCRdb and include only in-frame sequences with V and J called. Some clones fail to appear in such tables; in the studies checked, an unresolved V gene covers under half of the shortfall, and the cause of the remainder is unknown. The DNA was the basis for D and trimming; V, J and clone size are from that table. The sample table shows approximately 100,000 clones, and 93% are seen once. The ten largest clones take up under 0.2% of the sample.

This TCR was recovered from a human donor in good health. Here the chain combines TRBV28 and TRBJ1-2, with the D gene too uncertain to name. The specimen sequenced was non-Treg CD4+ T cells sorted from blood. What this sample's cell subset or site label stands for: FACS-sorted unstimulated CD4+ non-regulatory T cells. The sequenced DNA: TGTGCCAGCAGTCCCTTGGGTGAGGGAGATGAGGGCTACACCTTC. Translated, this gives CASSPLGEGDEGYTF.